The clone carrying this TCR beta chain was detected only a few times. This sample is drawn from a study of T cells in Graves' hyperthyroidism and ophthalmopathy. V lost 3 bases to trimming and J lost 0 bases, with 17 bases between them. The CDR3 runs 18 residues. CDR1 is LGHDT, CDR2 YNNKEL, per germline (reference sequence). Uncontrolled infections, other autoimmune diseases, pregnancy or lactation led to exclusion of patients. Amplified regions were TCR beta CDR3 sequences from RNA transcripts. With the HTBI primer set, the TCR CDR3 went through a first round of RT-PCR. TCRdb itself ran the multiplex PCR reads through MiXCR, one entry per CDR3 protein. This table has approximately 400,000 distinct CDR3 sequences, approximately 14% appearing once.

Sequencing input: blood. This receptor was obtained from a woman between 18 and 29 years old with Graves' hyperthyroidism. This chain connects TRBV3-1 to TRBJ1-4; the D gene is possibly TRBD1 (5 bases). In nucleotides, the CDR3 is TGTGCCAGCAGCCACTCCCGGGACCGATATACAACTAATGAAAAACTGTTTTTT. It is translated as CASSHSRDRYTTNEKLFF.